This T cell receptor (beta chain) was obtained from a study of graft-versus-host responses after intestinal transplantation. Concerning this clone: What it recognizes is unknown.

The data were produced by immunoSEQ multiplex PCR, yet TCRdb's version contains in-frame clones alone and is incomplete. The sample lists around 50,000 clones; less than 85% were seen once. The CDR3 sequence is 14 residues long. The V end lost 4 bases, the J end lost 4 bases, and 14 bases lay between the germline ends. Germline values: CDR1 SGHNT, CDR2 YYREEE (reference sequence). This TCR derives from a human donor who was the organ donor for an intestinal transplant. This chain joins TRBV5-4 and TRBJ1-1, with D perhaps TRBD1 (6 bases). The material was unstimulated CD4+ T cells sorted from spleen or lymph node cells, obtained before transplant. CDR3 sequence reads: CASSIRGWGTEAFF. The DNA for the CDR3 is TGTGCCAGCAGCATAAGGGGGTGGGGCACTGAAGCTTTCTTT.